The clone carrying this T cell receptor beta chain has just one count. Its target is not known. A much more abundant neighbour one base away suggests this may be a read error. The CDR3 ends on some other residue instead of the conserved phenylalanine or tryptophan, so this is likely a read error. From germline, CDR1 is SGDLS and CDR2 YYNGEE. The CDR3 runs 12 residues. Trimming shortened V by 3 bases and J by 3 bases, and 6 bases separated the two germline ends. This sample is part of a study of T-cell reconstitution after alpha-beta-depleted transplantation in children. The authors prepared the TCRbeta library with unique molecular identifiers. TCRdb used MiXCR to reprocess the PCR reads, holding one entry per CDR3 protein. The profile shows hundreds of thousands of distinct CDR3 sequences, just under 8.5% of them singletons. Broader study findings: Reportedly, roughly two months post-transplant, alpha-beta T cells arose from several hundred expanded graft clones. Newly generated T cells supplied most T-cell counts and diversity one year post-transplant.

The genes are TRBV9 and TRBJ1-1; D gene unclear. The receptor was derived from a male patient between 10 and 17 years old who had a stem cell transplant for acute lymphoblastic leukemia, so the T cells may come from the graft donor. This specimen was PBMCs, mostly from graft donor cells, taken 180 days after TCRalphabeta/CD19-depleted stem cell transplant. DNA for the CDR3: TGTGCCAGCAGCGGGGGAGACACTGAAGCTTTCTCT. As protein: CASSGGDTEAFS.